This record concerns one T cell receptor beta chain sequence. The antigen is undetermined. A J-beta primer mix and a sample-barcoded 5' primer were used in a second PCR of about 7 to 11 cycles. TCRdb recomputed calls from the 5' RACE reads with MiXCR, one row per CDR3 protein. The top ten clones hold 7.9% of a sample with about 1,500,000 distinct CDR3 sequences, approximately 42% of them seen once. This entry is derived from a study of blood T cells in healthy people across ages. General study results and limits: Naive CD4+ cell counts and diversity both ran higher in long-lived than in aged donors.

The CDR3 length is 17 residues. V was cut by 4 bases and J by 5 bases, with 22 bases left in between. CDR1 is MGHRA and CDR2 is YSYEKL in the germline V gene. V is TRBV4-1 and J is TRBJ2-3; D call uncertain. Sequences were obtained from blood. This clonotype was obtained from a woman aged 18-29 years in good health. The CDR3 DNA is TGCGCCAGCAGCCCCCAACCGGCTAGACGACGAGTAGATACGCAGTATTTT. It translates to CASSPQPARRRVDTQYF.